This T cell receptor beta chain comes out of a study of blood T cell repertoires in COVID-19. Background on the study: Samples taken during acute and convalescent COVID-19 were collected in the United States, Italy and Spain. The cDNA or gDNA used as material had been derived from T cells, B-cell-depleted T cells, or PBMCs.

V was clipped by 2 bases and J by 2 bases; unmatched bases: 3. The CDR3 has 15 residues. The germline gives CDR1 LGHDT, CDR2 YNNKEL (reference sequence). Original handling: Nucleated cell counts were estimated from reference gene primer amplification. Some clones are missing from TCRdb's copy, which holds only in-frame ones; the method was immunoSEQ multiplex PCR. V, J and clone size are taken as reported in that table, and D and trimming were inferred from the DNA itself. The sample has roughly 120,000 clones; around 90% are singletons. Sequencing was performed on peripheral blood. The origin of this receptor is a human donor in a cohort sampled during active COVID-19. The chain combines TRBV3-1 (or the pseudogene TRBV3-2) with TRBJ1-5, with 7 bases lining up with TRBD1. The CDR3: CASSQRGQGNQPQHF. CDR3 bases: TGTGCCAGCAGCCAAAGGGGGCAGGGCAATCAGCCCCAGCATTTT.